A selection of T cell receptor beta chains follows, all from one sample in a study of response to subunit inactivated influenza vaccine. TCRdb used MiXCR to reprocess the RT-PCR reads, holding one entry per CDR3 protein. The sample carries over 400,000 distinct CDR3 sequences, approximately 9.9% recorded once. This sample comprised PBMCs from blood, obtained roughly 46 days after vaccination. The receptors come from a man aged 45-60 years who received an inactivated influenza vaccine. Each CDR3 is given with its conserved first and last residue. D genes are given only for firm matches. Size is omitted from some rows. Given values are once, few, many or a class for expanded clones.

J gene,clone size,D gene,V gene,CDR3 length,CDR3 DNA,CDR3 protein
TRBJ2-3,-,TRBD2,TRBV20-1,15,TGCAGTGCTGCAAGGACTAGCGGAAGCACAGATACGCAGTATTTT,CSAARTSGSTDTQYF
TRBJ2-5,many,TRBD1,TRBV24-1,16,TGTGCCACCAGTGATTCGGCAGGGGGAACCCAAGAGACCCAGTACTTC,CATSDSAGGTQETQYF
TRBJ2-7,many,-,TRBV9,15,TGTGCCAGCAGCGTAGACGGGGTATCCTCCTACGAGCAGTACTTC,CASSVDGVSSYEQYF
TRBJ2-7,few,-,TRBV10-3,15,TGTGCCATCACCCCTGACCAGGGTGACCCCTACGAGCAGTACTTC,CAITPDQGDPYEQYF
TRBJ1-1,few,-,TRBV6-5,14,TGTGCCAGCAGTACCGAAATAGGGAACACTGAAGCTTTCTTT,CASSTEIGNTEAFF
TRBJ2-4,many,TRBD2,TRBV12-3/TRBV12-4,15,TGTGCCAGCAGTTTAAGCGGGATAGCCAAAAACATTCAGTACTTC,CASSLSGIAKNIQYF
TRBJ2-7,many,-,TRBV12-3/TRBV12-4,17,TGTGCCAGCAGTTTCGTAGCACGGCTAGCTGAGATCTACGAGCAGTACTTC,CASSFVARLAEIYEQYF
TRBJ1-1,many,-,TRBV5-1,13,TGCGCCAGCAAGCGAGACAGGAACACTGAAGCTTTCTTT,CASKRDRNTEAFF
TRBJ1-4,-,-,TRBV20-1,15,TGCAGTGCTCGAACCGGGTCCGCAACTAATGAAAAACTGTTTTTT,CSARTGSATNEKLFF
TRBJ2-1,-,TRBD2,TRBV11-2,19,TGTGCCAGCAGGGGACTAAGCGGGAGGATAGTTAGTTCCTACAATGAGCAGTTCTTC,CASRGLSGRIVSSYNEQFF
TRBJ2-7,many,-,TRBV20-1,13,TGCAGTGCCAGGAGAGGAATCACCTACGAGCAGTACTTC,CSARRGITYEQYF
TRBJ2-1,few,-,TRBV20-1,10,TGCAGTGCCGGTATGGAGGAGCAGTTCTTC,CSAGMEEQFF
TRBJ1-5,many,-,TRBV27,14,TGTGCCAGCAGTTTTTTGGGCCTCAATCAGCCCCAGCATTTT,CASSFLGLNQPQHF
TRBJ2-3,-,TRBD2,TRBV3-1,17,TGTGCCAGCAGCCAAGATGAAGTGGGACTAGCAACCGATACGCAGTATTTT,CASSQDEVGLATDTQYF
TRBJ2-1,few,-,TRBV4-3,16,TGCGCCAGCAGCCAAGATAGGAGGACTGGTTACAATGAGCAGTTCTTC,CASSQDRRTGYNEQFF
TRBJ2-3,-,-,TRBV28,16,TGTGCCAGCAGTTTACTCTCAGGATCTAGCACAGATACGCAGTATTTT,CASSLLSGSSTDTQYF
TRBJ1-4,-,-,TRBV24-1,14,TGTGCCACCAGTGAAGTCCGGGCAGGAGAAAAACTGTTTTTT,CATSEVRAGEKLFF
TRBJ2-7,few,TRBD2,TRBV30,13,TGTGCCTGGAGTGGGCTAGCGGGGGTCGAGCAGTACTTC,CAWSGLAGVEQYF
TRBJ2-7,few,-,TRBV29-1,13,TGCAGCGTTGAAACAGGGAGGAACGACGAGCAGTACTTC,CSVETGRNDEQYF
TRBJ2-3,few,TRBD2,TRBV7-3,14,TGTGCCAGCAGCTTATTGGCTAGCGGGGATACGCAGTATTTT,CASSLLASGDTQYF
TRBJ2-5,many,TRBD1,TRBV5-1,14,TGCGCCAGCAGCCCGGGACAGCCGAAAGAGACCCAGTACTTC,CASSPGQPKETQYF
TRBJ2-3,few,-,TRBV7-9,16,TGTGCCAGCAGCTTAGCCCCCGGCTCCGATCGGGATACGCAGTATTTT,CASSLAPGSDRDTQYF
TRBJ2-1,many,-,TRBV27,15,TGTGCCAGCAGCCCCCGCTTTTCGAGAGGCAATGAGCAGTTCTTC,CASSPRFSRGNEQFF
TRBJ2-1,-,TRBD2,TRBV20-1,15,TGCAGTGCTAGAGAACTAGCGGGAGCGTCGGATGAGCAGTTCTTC,CSARELAGASDEQFF
TRBJ2-2,-,-,TRBV12-3/TRBV12-4,11,TGTGCCAGCGGGCGACCCGGGGAGCTGTTTTTT,CASGRPGELFF
TRBJ2-1,few,-,TRBV7-9,16,TGTGCCAGCAGAGAAGGGGTAGCGGAGATACACAATGAGCAGTTCTTC,CASREGVAEIHNEQFF
TRBJ1-1,few,-,TRBV20-1,15,TGCAGTGCTAGAGCCGACCGGGGACAAAACACTGAAGCTTTCTTT,CSARADRGQNTEAFF
TRBJ1-2,few,-,TRBV20-1,13,TGCAGTGCTCCGGACAGAACTAACTATGGCTACACCTTC,CSAPDRTNYGYTF